This TCR beta chain derives from a study of cytomegalovirus exposure and HLA in healthy donors. Study results and limitations: One later analysis reportedly identified an Asian-associated ancestry cluster that showed fewer N-insertions than the roughly 700-donor mean.

Note on this clone: Its target is unknown.

With V trimmed by 0 bases and J by 4 bases, 2 bases remained unmatched. The CDR3 extends over 16 amino acids. Per germline, CDR1 SGHTA and CDR2 FQGTGA. Primers included in the PCR were 60 Vbeta and 13 Jbeta primers. TCRdb's copy holds only in-frame clones and misses some; the assay was immunoSEQ multiplex PCR. The table shows around 150,000 clones, with less than 90% occurring only once. This clonotype was sampled from a young man in good health and CMV-seronegative. The specimen sequenced was PBMCs. This chain links TRBV7-3 with TRBJ2-1; 11 bases match TRBD2. The CDR3 here is CASSLTRLAGYNEQFF. CDR3 sequence (DNA): TGTGCCAGCAGCTTAACCCGACTAGCGGGGTACAATGAGCAGTTCTTC.